This T cell receptor beta chain was retrieved from a study of cytomegalovirus exposure and HLA in healthy donors. Study details: Out of about 170 million T cells, an earlier analysis found over 100 million unique TCR beta sequences in total. Study-wide findings and caveats: Cytomegalovirus-associated TCR beta chains were listed, numbering 150 to 200.

In the PCR, 60 Vbeta and 13 Jbeta primers were used. TCRdb's table, derived via immunoSEQ multiplex PCR, lists solely in-frame clones and lacks some. Of under 150,000 clones in the sample, roughly 85% were seen once. In regard to this clone: The antigen is not known.

Trimming shortened V by 5 bases and J by 2 bases, and 10 bases separated the two germline ends. CDR3 length equals 13 residues. Germline V lookup: CDR1 MDHEN, CDR2 SYDVKM. This chain joins TRBV28 and TRBJ2-7, with a tentative D call TRBD2 (5 bases). This clonotype originated in a middle-aged man in good health and CMV-seronegative. Sequenced sample: PBMCs. The CDR3 spells CASSPDLTYEQYF. The DNA of the CDR3 is TGTGCCAGCAGTCCGGACTTAACCTACGAGCAGTACTTC.